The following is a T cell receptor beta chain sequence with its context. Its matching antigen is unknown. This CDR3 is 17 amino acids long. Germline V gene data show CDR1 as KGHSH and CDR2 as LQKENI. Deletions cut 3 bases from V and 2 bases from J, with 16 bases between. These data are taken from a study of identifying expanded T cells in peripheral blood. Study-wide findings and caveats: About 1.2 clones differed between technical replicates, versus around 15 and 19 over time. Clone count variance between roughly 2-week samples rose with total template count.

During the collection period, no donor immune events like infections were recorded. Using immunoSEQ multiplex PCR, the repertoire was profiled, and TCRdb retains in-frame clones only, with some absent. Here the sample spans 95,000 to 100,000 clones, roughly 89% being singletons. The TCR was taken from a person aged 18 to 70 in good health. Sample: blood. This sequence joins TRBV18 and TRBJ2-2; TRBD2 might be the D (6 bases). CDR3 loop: CASSPIWPGTNTGELFF. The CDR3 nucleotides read TGTGCCAGCTCACCGATTTGGCCCGGGACTAACACCGGGGAGCTGTTTTTT.